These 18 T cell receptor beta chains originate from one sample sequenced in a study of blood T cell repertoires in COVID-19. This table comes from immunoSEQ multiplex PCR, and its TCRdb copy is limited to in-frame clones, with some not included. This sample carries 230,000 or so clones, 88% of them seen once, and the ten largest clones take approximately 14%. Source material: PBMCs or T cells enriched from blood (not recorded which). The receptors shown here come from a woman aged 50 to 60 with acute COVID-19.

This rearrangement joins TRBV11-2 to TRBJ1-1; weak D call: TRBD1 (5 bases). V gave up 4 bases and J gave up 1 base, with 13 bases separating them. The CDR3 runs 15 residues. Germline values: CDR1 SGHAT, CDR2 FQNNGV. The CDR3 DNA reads TGTGCCAGCAGCTCCTCGCCCCAGGGGAACACTGAAGCTTTCTTT. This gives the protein CASSSSPQGNTEAFF.

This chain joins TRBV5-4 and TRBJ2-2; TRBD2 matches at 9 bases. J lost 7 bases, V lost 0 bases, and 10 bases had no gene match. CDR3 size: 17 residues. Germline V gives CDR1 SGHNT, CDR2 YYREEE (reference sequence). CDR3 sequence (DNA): TGTGCCAGCAGCTTGGAGCTAGCGGGATTTCCCATCGGGGAGCTGTTTTTT. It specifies CASSLELAGFPIGELFF.

As DNA, the CDR3 is TGTGCCAGCAGTTCAGGGCCCTTGGGGAACACTGAAGCTTTCTTT. Protein: CASSSGPLGNTEAFF. This chain joins TRBV28 and TRBJ1-1; TRBD1 is a possible D gene (5 bases). This CDR3 has 15 amino acids. CDR1 is MDHEN and CDR2 is SYDVKM in the germline V gene. Trimming shortened V by 4 bases and J by 1 base, and 13 bases separated the two germline ends.

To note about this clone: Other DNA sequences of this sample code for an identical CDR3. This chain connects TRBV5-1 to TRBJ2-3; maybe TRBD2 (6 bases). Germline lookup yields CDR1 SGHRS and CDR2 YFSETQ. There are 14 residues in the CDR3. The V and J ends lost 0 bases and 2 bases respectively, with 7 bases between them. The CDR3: CASSLGRATDTQYF. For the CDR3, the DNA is TGCGCCAGCAGCTTGGGGAGGGCCACAGATACGCAGTATTTT.

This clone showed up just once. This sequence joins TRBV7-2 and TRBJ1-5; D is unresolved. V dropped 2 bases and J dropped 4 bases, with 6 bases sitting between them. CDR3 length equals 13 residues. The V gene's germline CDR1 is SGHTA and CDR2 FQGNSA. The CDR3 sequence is CASSLQANQPQHF. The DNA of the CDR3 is TGTGCCAGCAGCTTACAGGCTAATCAGCCCCAGCATTTT.

CDR3: CASSPGTSNTGELFF. DNA for the CDR3: TGTGCCAGCTCCCCCGGGACTTCGAACACCGGGGAGCTGTTTTTT. The rearrangement links TRBV18 to TRBJ2-2; tentative D call: TRBD2 (6 bases). Per germline, CDR1 KGHSH and CDR2 LQKENI. V lost 6 bases, J lost 0 bases, and 11 bases lay in between. This CDR3 region has 15 residues.

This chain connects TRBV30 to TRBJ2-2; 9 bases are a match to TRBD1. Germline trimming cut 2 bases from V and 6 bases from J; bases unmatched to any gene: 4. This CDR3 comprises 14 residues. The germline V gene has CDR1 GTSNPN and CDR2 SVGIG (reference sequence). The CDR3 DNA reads TGTGCCTGGAGTTTTAACAGGGGGCCCGGGGAGCTGTTTTTT. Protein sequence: CAWSFNRGPGELFF.

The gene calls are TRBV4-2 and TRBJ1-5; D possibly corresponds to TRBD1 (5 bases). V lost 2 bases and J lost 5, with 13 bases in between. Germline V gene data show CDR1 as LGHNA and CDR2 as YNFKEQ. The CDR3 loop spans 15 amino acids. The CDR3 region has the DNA TGTGCCAGCAGCCAACAAGGGACTGAAGATCAGCCCCAGCATTTT. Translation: CASSQQGTEDQPQHF.

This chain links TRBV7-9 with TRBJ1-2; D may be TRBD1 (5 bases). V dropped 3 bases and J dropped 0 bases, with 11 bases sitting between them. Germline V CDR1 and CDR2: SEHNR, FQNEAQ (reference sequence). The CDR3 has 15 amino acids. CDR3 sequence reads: CASSLTGGTNYGYTF. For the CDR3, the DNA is TGTGCCAGCAGCTTGACGGGGGGGACTAACTATGGCTACACCTTC.

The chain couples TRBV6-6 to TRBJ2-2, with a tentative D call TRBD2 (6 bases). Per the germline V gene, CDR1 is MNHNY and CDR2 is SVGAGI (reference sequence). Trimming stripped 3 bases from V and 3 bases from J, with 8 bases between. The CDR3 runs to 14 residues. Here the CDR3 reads CASSYRRDTGELFF. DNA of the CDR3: TGTGCCAGCAGTTATAGGAGGGACACCGGGGAGCTGTTTTTT.

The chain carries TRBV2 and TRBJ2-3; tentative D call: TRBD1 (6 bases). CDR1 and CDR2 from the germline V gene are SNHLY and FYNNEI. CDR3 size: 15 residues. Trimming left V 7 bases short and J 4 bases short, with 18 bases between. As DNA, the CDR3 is TGTGCCAGCACCCAACAGGGATGGGCCCCAGATACGCAGTATTTT. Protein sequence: CASTQQGWAPDTQYF.

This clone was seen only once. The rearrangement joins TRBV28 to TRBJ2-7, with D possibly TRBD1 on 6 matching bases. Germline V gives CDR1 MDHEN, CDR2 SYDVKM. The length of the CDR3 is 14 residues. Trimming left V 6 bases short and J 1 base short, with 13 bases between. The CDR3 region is CASRYGDRSYEQYF. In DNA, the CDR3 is TGTGCCAGCAGATACGGAGACAGGTCCTACGAGCAGTACTTC.

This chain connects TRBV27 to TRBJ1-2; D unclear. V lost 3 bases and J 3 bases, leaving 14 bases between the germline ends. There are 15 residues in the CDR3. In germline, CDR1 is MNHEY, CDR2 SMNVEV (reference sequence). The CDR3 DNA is TGTGCCAGCAGTTTTCGCTCGGCAGGCCACTATGGCTACACCTTC. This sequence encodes CASSFRSAGHYGYTF.

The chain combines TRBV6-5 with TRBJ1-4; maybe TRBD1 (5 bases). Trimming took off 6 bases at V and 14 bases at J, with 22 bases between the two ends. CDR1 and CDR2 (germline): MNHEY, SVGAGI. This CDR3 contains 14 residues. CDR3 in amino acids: CASRPYTLSRGLFF. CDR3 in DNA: TGTGCCAGCAGACCCTATACCCTTTCTCGGGGGCTGTTTTTT.

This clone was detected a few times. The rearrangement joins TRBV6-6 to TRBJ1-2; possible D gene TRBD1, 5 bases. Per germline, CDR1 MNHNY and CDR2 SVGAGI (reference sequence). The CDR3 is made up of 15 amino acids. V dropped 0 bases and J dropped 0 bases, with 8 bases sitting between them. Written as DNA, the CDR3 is TGTGCCAGCAGTTACTCGGGGGGTGCTAACTATGGCTACACCTTC. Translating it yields CASSYSGGANYGYTF.

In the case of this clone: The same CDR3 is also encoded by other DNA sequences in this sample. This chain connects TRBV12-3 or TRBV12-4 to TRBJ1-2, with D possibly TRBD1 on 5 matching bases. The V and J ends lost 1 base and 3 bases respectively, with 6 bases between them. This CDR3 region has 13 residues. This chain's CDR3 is CASSLGGDYGYTF. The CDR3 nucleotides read TGTGCCAGCAGTTTAGGGGGGGACTATGGCTACACCTTC.

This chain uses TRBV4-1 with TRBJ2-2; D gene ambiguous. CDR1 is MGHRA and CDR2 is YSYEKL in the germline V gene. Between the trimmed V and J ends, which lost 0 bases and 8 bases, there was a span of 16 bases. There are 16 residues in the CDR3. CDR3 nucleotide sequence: TGCGCCAGCAGCCAAGATCAAAGAGCAATTACGGGGGAGCTGTTTTTT. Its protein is CASSQDQRAITGELFF.

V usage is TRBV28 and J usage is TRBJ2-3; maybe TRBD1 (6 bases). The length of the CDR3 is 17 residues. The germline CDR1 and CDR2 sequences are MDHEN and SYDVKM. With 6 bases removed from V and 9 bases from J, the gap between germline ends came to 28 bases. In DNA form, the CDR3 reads TGTGCCAGCAGCCCACTAACCCCAGGGGCGACCCTGAACACGCAGTATTTT. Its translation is CASSPLTPGATLNTQYF.